The 17 T cell receptor beta chains below come from one sample, sequenced in a study of STAT3 mutations in large granular lymphocyte leukemia (dated by TCRdb to between 2018 and 2021). No antigen has been assigned to these receptors. Study-level results and caveats: At least one immunodominant TCRbeta clonotype was identified in every T-LGLL patient, and multiple immunodominant subclonotypes were identified in about half of the T-LGLL patients.

Library construction relied on the immunoSEQ multiplex PCR assay. What TCRdb holds here is the immuneACCESS table cut down to in-frame rearrangements. Part of the clones is not present; checked against another copy, under half of the missing clones reflect an unresolved V gene, and the others are unexplained. The sample table contains about 5,500 clones; only one count was recorded for over 90% of them. 25% to 40% of the sample is in the top ten clones. The sequenced sample was peripheral blood mononuclear cells. The receptors here all came from a man aged 60 to 69 with T-cell large granular lymphocyte leukemia. Some clones in this sample may be carry-over from other donors' samples. The age is the age at diagnosis.

The rearrangement joins TRBV2 to TRBJ2-7; D is perhaps TRBD1 (6 bases). Looked up from germline, CDR1 is SNHLY and CDR2 is FYNNEI. The CDR3 consists of 18 residues. V gave up 6 bases and J gave up 0 bases, with 24 bases separating them. The DNA for the CDR3 is TGTGCCAGCAGCGGCCCCGTCGGGGACACAGGGAACTCCTACGAGCAGTACTTC. Protein sequence: CASSGPVGDTGNSYEQYF.

The chain employs TRBV27 and TRBJ1-5; perhaps TRBD1 as D (5 bases). CDR3 length: 14 residues. V gave up 6 bases and J gave up 2 bases, with 11 bases separating them. Germline V CDR1 and CDR2: MNHEY, SMNVEV (reference sequence). The DNA of the CDR3 is TGTGCCAGCAGAGGTCCGGGGGGCAATCAGCCCCAGCATTTT. Protein sequence: CASRGPGGNQPQHF.

The chain uses TRBV23-1 and TRBJ2-1; 7 bases align to TRBD2. TRBV23-1 is noted as an ORF with a role that remains uncertain. The CDR3 has 13 residues. The ends lost 3 bases at V and 7 bases at J; junction bases unmatched: 3. CDR3 nucleotides: TGCGCCAGCAGTCAGGGGGGAGGGAATGAGCAGTTCTTC. Its protein is CASSQGGGNEQFF.

The chain is built from TRBV11-3 and TRBJ2-2; D might be TRBD1 or TRBD2, each matching 5 bases. The length of the CDR3 is 16 residues. Germline CDR1 SGHNT, CDR2 YENEEA. Trimming removed 3 bases at V and 3 bases at J, with 14 bases between. In DNA, the CDR3 is TGTGCCAGCAGCTTGGGGGTTGCCAGCGACACCGGGGAGCTGTTTTTT. This encodes CASSLGVASDTGELFF.

The rearrangement joins TRBV19 to TRBJ1-4; D is ambiguous. With 7 bases removed from V and 0 bases from J, the gap between germline ends came to 9 bases. The CDR3 is 14 amino acids. Germline assignment: CDR1 LNHDA and CDR2 SQIVND (reference sequence). In DNA, the CDR3 is TGTGCCAGTACGAAGGCAGCAACTAATGAAAAACTGTTTTTT. This encodes CASTKAATNEKLFF.

The chain recombines TRBV5-1 with TRBJ2-5, with TRBD2 matching over 8 bases. Germline V gives CDR1 SGHRS, CDR2 YFSETQ. With V trimmed by 0 bases and J by 5 bases, 3 bases remained unmatched. CDR3 length equals 14 residues. CDR3 sequence (DNA): TGCGCCAGCAGCTTGGAAGCGGGAGATGAGACCCAGTACTTC. Encoded protein: CASSLEAGDETQYF.

In its sample, this clone was seen once. V usage is TRBV7-2 and J usage is TRBJ1-1, with 7 nucleotides matching TRBD1. With 6 bases clipped from V and 7 bases from J, the junction kept 5 bases outside the gene matches. This CDR3 contains 12 residues. Germline CDR1 is SGHTA and CDR2 is FQGNSA. DNA for the CDR3: TGTGCCAGCAGGAGACAGGGCCTTGAAGCTTTCTTT. As protein: CASRRQGLEAFF.

The chain joins TRBV6-6 to TRBJ2-3; 9 nucleotides line up with TRBD1. Germline loops: CDR1 MNHNY, CDR2 SVGAGI (reference sequence). The CDR3 is 15 residues long. Trimming cost V 8 bases and J 4 bases; bases outside gene matches: 10. The CDR3 loop reads CASDRPGQGSDTQYF. The CDR3 nucleotides read TGTGCCAGCGACCGACCGGGACAGGGTTCAGATACGCAGTATTTT.

This clone was observed once. The V gene is TRBV19, the J gene TRBJ2-7; 9 bases line up with TRBD1. CDR1 and CDR2 (germline): LNHDA, SQIVND (reference sequence). J lost 2 bases, V lost 0 bases, and 2 bases had no gene match. The length of the CDR3 is 15 residues. The CDR3: CASSIEDRGPYEQYF. CDR3 bases: TGTGCCAGTAGTATAGAGGACAGGGGTCCCTACGAGCAGTACTTC.

The rearrangement uses TRBV30 and TRBJ1-1; possible D gene TRBD1, 6 bases. The CDR3 length is 11 residues. From germline, CDR1 is GTSNPN and CDR2 SVGIG (reference sequence). V gave up 4 bases and J gave up 3 bases, with 6 bases separating them. CDR3 sequence: CAWTGDTEAFF. The DNA of the CDR3 is TGTGCCTGGACAGGGGACACTGAAGCTTTCTTT.

The V and J genes are TRBV5-4 and TRBJ1-2; D remains ambiguous. Deletions cut 2 bases from V and 2 bases from J, with 10 bases between. CDR3 length equals 14 residues. Germline-derived CDR1 and CDR2 are SGHNT and YYREEE (reference sequence). CDR3 in DNA: TGTGCCAGCAGCTTTCCAGCGAACAACTATGGCTACACCTTC. Amino acids: CASSFPANNYGYTF.

The genes are TRBV5-4 and TRBJ2-2; 7 bases agree with TRBD2. Trimming cost V 3 bases and J 2 bases; bases outside gene matches: 7. CDR1 is SGHNT and CDR2 is YYREEE in the germline V gene (reference sequence). The CDR3 runs 16 residues. DNA of the CDR3: TGTGCCAGCAGCTCGGGGGGTAGGGCCAACACCGGGGAGCTGTTTTTT. It codes for CASSSGGRANTGELFF. Full variable domain (remainder filled in from reference TRBV5-4 and TRBJ2-2): ETGVTQSPTHLIKTRGQQVTLRCSSQSGHNTVSWYQQALGQGPQFIFQYYREEENGRGNFPPRFSGLQFPNYSSELNVNALELDDSALYLCASSSGGRANTGELFFGEGSRLTVL.

J is TRBJ2-7 and V is TRBV30, with 9 bases fitting TRBD2. The germline V gene encodes CDR1 GTSNPN and CDR2 SVGIG (reference sequence). V gave up 1 base and J gave up 3 bases; unmatched junction bases: 4. This CDR3 comprises 14 residues. Here the CDR3 DNA reads TGTGCCTGGAGTGGTCCTAGCGGGGTCTACGAGCAGTACTTC. Its translation is CAWSGPSGVYEQYF.

The chain recombines TRBV9 with TRBJ2-7; D unresolved. The CDR3 sequence is 15 residues long. The V gene's germline CDR1 is SGDLS and CDR2 YYNGEE. V lost 0 bases to trimming and J lost 3 bases, with 13 bases between them. CDR3 nucleotides: TGTGCCAGCAGCGTAGACACCAGTATACTCTACGAGCAGTACTTC. This codes for CASSVDTSILYEQYF. Using reference TRBV9 and TRBJ2-7 for the parts outside the CDR3, the full variable domain is DSGVTQTPKHLITATGQRVTLRCSPRSGDLSVYWYQQSLDQGLQFLIQYYNGEERAKGNILERFSAQQFPDLHSELNLSSLELGDSALYFCASSVDTSILYEQYFGPGTRLTVT.

This rearrangement joins TRBV27 to TRBJ2-5; 9 nucleotides agree with TRBD1. The CDR3 covers 16 residues. Trimming took 5 bases from V and 7 from J; bases not matched to a gene: 14. Per the germline V gene, CDR1 is MNHEY and CDR2 is SMNVEV (reference sequence). This CDR3 is CASSPQAGTGWGTQYF. The CDR3 region has the DNA TGTGCCAGCAGTCCCCAAGCGGGGACAGGGTGGGGGACCCAGTACTTC.

This chain joins TRBV5-4 and TRBJ2-7; 9 bases align to TRBD2. This CDR3 is 14 amino acids long. V trimming: 4 bases; J trimming: 3 bases; junction bases outside the gene matches: 5. Germline values: CDR1 SGHNT, CDR2 YYREEE (reference sequence). CDR3 sequence reads: CASSDRTSDYEQYF. The DNA for the CDR3 is TGTGCCAGCAGCGATAGGACTAGCGACTACGAGCAGTACTTC.

This chain uses TRBV12-5 with TRBJ2-3; 9 bases agree with TRBD2. The junction had 5 bases not matched to a gene; V was cut back by 7 bases and J by 3 bases. The CDR3 is made up of 14 amino acids. The germline V gene has CDR1 LGHNT and CDR2 FRNRAP. The CDR3 spells CASEGGRGTDTQYF. The DNA of the CDR3 is TGTGCTAGTGAGGGCGGGAGGGGAACAGATACGCAGTATTTT.